This TCR beta chain appears in the sequencing data of a study of blood T cell repertoires in COVID-19. Germline-derived CDR1 and CDR2 are MGHDK and SYGVNS. Trimming removed 6 bases at V and 5 bases at J, with 14 bases between. There are 15 residues in the CDR3. The assay was immunoSEQ multiplex PCR, and TCRdb's table has in-frame clones only and misses some. Here the sample spans about 130,000 clones, nearly 90% being singletons. This clone has a single count. This clonotype was sampled from a woman of 80 years or more with acute or convalescent COVID-19. What was sequenced was peripheral blood. V usage is TRBV25-1 and J usage is TRBJ1-6; D might be TRBD1 (5 bases). As DNA, the CDR3 is TGTGCCAGCAGGCCGGGACTGGGGCATAATTCACCCCTCCACTTT. It encodes CASRPGLGHNSPLHF.